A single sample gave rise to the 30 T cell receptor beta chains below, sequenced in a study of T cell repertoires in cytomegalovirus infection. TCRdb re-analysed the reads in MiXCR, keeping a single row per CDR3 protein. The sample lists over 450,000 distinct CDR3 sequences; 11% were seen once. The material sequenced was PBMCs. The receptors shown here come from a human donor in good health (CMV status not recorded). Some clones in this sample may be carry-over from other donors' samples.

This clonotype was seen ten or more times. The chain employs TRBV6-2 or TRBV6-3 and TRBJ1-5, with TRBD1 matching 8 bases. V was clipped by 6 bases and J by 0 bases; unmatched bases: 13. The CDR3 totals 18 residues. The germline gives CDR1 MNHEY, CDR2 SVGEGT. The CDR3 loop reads CASRYSRDRSYSNQPQHF. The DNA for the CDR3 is TGTGCCAGCAGATACAGTCGGGACAGGAGCTATAGCAATCAGCCCCAGCATTTT.

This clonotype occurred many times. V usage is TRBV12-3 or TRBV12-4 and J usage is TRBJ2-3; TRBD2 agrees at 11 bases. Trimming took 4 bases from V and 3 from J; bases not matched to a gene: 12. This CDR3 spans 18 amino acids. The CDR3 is CASSSPVLSGRATDTQYF. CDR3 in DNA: TGTGCCAGCAGTTCCCCGGTCCTTAGCGGGAGGGCGACAGATACGCAGTATTTT.

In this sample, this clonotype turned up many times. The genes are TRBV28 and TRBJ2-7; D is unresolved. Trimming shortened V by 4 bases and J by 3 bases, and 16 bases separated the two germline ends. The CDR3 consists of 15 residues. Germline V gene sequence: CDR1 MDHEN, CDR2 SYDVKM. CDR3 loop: CASSSPPEAIYEQYF. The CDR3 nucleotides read TGTGCCAGCAGTTCCCCCCCGGAAGCGATCTACGAGCAGTACTTC.

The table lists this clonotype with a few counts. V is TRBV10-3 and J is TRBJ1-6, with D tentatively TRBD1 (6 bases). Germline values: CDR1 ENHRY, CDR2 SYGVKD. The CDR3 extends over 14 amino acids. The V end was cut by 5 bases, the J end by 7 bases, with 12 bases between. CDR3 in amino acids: CAISHREDNSPLHF. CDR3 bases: TGTGCCATCAGTCACAGGGAGGACAATTCACCCCTCCACTTT.

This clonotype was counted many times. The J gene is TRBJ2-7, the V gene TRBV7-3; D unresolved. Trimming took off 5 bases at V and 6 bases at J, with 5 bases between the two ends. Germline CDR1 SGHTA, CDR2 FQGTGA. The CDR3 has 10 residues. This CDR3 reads CASSDREQYF. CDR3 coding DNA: TGTGCCAGCAGCGATCGCGAGCAGTACTTC.

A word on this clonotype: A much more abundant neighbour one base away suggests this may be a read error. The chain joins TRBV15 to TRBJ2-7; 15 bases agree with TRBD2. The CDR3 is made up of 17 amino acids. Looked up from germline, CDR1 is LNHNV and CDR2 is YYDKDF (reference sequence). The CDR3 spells CATRTGLAGGISSEQYF. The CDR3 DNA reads TGTGCCACCAGAACGGGACTAGCGGGAGGAATCTCCTCCGAGCAGTACTTC.

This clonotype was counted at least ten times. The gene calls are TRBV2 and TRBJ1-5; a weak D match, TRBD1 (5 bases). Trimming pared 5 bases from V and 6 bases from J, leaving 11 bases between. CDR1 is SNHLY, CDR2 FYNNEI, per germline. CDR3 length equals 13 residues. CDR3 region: CASSTGTGQPQHF. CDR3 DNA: TGTGCCAGCAGTACCGGGACGGGTCAGCCCCAGCATTTT.

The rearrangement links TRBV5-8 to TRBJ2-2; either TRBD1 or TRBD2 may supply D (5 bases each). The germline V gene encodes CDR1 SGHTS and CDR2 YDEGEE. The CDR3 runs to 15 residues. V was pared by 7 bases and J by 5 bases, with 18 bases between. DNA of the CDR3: TGTGCCAGCCCCCCTCTCTCGGGGCGAACCGGGGAGCTGTTTTTT. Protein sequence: CASPPLSGRTGELFF. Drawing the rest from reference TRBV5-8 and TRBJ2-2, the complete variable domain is EAGVTQSPTHLIKTRGQQATLRCSPISGHTSVYWYQQALGLGLQFLLWYDEGEERNRGNFPPRFSGRQFPNYSSELNVNALELEDSALYLCASPPLSGRTGELFFGEGSRLTVL.

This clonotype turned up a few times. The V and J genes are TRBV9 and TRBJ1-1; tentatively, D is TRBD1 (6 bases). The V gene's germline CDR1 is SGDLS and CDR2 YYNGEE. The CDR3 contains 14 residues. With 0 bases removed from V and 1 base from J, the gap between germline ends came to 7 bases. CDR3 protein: CASSVAGENTEAFF. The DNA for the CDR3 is TGTGCCAGCAGCGTAGCAGGGGAGAACACTGAAGCTTTCTTT.

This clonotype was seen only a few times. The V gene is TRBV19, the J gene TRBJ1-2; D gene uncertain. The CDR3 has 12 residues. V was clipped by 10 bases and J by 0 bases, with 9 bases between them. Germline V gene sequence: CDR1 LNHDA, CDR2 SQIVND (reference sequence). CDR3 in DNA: TGTGCCACTCAAATACCTAACTATGGCTACACCTTC. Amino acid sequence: CATQIPNYGYTF.

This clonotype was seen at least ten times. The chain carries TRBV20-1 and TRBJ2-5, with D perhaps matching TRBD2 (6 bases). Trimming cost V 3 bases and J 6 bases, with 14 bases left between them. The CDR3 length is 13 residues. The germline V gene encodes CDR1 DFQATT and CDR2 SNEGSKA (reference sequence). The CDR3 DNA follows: TGCAGTGCTAGGTTTCGGGAGCTGAAGACCCAGTACTTC. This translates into CSARFRELKTQYF.

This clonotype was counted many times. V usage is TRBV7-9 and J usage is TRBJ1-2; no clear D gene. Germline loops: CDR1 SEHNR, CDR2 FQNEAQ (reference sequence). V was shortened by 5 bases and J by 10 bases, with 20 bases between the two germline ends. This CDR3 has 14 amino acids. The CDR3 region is CASSLLRRTEVYTF. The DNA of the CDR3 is TGTGCCAGCAGCCTACTAAGACGGACTGAGGTCTACACCTTC.

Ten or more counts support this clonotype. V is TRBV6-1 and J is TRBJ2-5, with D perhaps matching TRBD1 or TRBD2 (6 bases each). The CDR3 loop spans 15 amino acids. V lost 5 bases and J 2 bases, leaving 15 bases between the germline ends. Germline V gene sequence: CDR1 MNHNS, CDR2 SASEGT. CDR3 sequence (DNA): TGTGCCAGCAGTTGGGGGGCAAGGGTGCAAGAGACCCAGTACTTC. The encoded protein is CASSWGARVQETQYF.

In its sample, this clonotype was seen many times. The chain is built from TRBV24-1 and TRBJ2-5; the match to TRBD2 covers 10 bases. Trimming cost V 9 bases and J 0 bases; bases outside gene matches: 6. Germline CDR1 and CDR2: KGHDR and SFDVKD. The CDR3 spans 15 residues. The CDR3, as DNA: TGTGCCACCGAAAGCGGGAGGGGGTACCAAGAGACCCAGTACTTC. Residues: CATESGRGYQETQYF.

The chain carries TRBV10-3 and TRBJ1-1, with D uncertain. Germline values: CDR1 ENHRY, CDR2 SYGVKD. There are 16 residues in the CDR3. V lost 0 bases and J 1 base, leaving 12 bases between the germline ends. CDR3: CAISESTREENTEAFF. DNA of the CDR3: TGTGCCATCAGTGAGTCGACTCGGGAGGAGAACACTGAAGCTTTCTTT.

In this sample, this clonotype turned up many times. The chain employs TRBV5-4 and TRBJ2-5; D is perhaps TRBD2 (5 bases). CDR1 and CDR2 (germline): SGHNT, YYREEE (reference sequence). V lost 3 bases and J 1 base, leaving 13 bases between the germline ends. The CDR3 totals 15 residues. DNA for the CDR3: TGTGCCAGCAGCTCTGGACTCACCCTCCAAGAGACCCAGTACTTC. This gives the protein CASSSGLTLQETQYF.

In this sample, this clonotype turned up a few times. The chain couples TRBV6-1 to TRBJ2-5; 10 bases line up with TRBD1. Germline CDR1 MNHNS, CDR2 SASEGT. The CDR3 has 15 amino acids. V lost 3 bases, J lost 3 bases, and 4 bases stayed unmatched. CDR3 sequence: CASSERGQGKETQYF. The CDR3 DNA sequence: TGTGCCAGCAGTGAGCGGGGACAGGGGAAAGAGACCCAGTACTTC.

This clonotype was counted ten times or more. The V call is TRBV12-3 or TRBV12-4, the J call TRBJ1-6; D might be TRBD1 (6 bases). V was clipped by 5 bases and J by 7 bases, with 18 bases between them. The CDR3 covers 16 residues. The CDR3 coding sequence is TGTGCCAGCAGTCAACAGGAGGACAGCCCAAATTCACCCCTCCACTTT. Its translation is CASSQQEDSPNSPLHF.

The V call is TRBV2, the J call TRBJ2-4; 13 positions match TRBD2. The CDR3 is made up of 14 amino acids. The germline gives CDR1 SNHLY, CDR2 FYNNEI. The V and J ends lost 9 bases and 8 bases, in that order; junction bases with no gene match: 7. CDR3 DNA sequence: TGTGCCAGGGTACTAGCGGGGGGGCCGGACATTCAGTACTTC. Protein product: CARVLAGGPDIQYF.

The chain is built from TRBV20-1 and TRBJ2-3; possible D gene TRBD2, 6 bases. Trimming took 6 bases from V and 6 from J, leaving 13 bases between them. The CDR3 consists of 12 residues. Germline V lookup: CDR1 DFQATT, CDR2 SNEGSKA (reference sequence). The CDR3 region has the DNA TGCAGTGCCAGACTAGTGCGGGATACGCAGTATTTT. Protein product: CSARLVRDTQYF.

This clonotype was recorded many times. The DNA of the CDR3 is TGCGCCAGCAGTCTAATGGTCGGACATCGCTATGGCTACACCTTC. Residues: CASSLMVGHRYGYTF. The rearrangement uses TRBV23-1 and TRBJ1-2, with D perhaps TRBD1 (5 bases). TRBV23-1 counts as an open reading frame of uncertain function. Deletions cut 4 bases from V and 4 bases from J, with 16 bases between. The CDR3 contains 15 residues.

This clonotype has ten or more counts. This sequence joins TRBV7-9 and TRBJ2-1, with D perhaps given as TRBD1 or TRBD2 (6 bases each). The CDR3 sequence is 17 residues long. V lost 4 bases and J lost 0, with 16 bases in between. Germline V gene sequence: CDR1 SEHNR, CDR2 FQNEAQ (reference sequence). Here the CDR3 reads CASSSPRGGGSYNEQFF. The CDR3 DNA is TGTGCCAGCAGCTCCCCCCGAGGAGGGGGCTCCTACAATGAGCAGTTCTTC. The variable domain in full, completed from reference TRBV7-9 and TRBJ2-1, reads DTGVSQNPRHKITKRGQNVTFRCDPISEHNRLYWYRQTLGQGPEFLTYFQNEAQLEKSRLLSDRFSAERPKGSFSTLEIQRTEQGDSAMYLCASSSPRGGGSYNEQFFGPGTRLTVL.

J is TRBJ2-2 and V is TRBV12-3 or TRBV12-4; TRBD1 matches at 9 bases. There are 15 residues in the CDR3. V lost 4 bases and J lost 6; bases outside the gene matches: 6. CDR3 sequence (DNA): TGTGCCAGCAGTTCCTGGACAGGGGCAGCCGGGGAGCTGTTTTTT. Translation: CASSSWTGAAGELFF.

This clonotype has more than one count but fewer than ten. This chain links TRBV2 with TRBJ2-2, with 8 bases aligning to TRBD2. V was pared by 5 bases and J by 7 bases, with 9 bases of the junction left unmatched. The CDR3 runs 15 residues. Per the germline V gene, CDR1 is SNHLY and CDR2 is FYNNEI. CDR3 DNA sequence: TGTGCCAGCAGTCCCTTAGCGGGATCGGACGGGGAGCTGTTTTTT. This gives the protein CASSPLAGSDGELFF.

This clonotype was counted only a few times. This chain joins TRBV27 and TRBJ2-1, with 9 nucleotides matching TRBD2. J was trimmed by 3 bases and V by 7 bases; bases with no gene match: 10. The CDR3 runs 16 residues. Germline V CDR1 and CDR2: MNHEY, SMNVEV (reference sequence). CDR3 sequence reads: CASTPEASGDYNEQFF. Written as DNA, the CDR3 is TGTGCCAGCACCCCTGAGGCTAGCGGGGACTACAATGAGCAGTTCTTC.

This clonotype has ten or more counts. The CDR3, as DNA: TGTGCCAGCTGGATGGCGGGAGGGGAGACCCAGTACTTC. Translated: CASWMAGGETQYF. The V call is TRBV27, the J call TRBJ2-5, with 9 bases matching TRBD2. This CDR3 comprises 13 residues. Unmatched junction bases numbered 6, after V lost 8 bases and J lost 5 bases. Looked up from germline, CDR1 is MNHEY and CDR2 is SMNVEV (reference sequence).

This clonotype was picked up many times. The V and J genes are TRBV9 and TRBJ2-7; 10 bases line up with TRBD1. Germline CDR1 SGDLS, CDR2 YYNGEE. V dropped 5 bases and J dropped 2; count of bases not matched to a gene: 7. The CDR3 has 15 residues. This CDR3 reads CASRWTGGEPYEQYF. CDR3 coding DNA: TGTGCCAGCAGGTGGACAGGGGGGGAACCCTACGAGCAGTACTTC.

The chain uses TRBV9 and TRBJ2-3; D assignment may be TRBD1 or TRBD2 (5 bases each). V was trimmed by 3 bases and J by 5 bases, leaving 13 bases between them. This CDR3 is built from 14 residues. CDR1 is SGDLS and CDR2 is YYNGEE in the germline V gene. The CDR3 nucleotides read TGTGCCAGCAGCGAAGATGGGGGTGGAGATACGCAGTATTTT. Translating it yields CASSEDGGGDTQYF. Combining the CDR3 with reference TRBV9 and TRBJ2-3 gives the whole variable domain DSGVTQTPKHLITATGQRVTLRCSPRSGDLSVYWYQQSLDQGLQFLIQYYNGEERAKGNILERFSAQQFPDLHSELNLSSLELGDSALYFCASSEDGGGDTQYFGPGTRLTVL.

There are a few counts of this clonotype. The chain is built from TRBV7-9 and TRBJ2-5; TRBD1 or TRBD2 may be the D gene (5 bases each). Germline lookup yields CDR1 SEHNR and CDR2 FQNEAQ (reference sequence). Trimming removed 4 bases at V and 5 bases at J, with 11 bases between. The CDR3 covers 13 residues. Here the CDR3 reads CASSSGRAETQYF. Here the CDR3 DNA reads TGTGCCAGCAGCTCGGGGCGCGCGGAGACCCAGTACTTC.

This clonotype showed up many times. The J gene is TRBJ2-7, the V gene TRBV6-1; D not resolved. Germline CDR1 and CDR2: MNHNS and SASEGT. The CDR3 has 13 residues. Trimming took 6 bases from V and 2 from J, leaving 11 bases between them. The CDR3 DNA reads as TGTGCCAGCAGCCACCTCGGTCCCTACGAGCAGTACTTC. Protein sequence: CASSHLGPYEQYF.